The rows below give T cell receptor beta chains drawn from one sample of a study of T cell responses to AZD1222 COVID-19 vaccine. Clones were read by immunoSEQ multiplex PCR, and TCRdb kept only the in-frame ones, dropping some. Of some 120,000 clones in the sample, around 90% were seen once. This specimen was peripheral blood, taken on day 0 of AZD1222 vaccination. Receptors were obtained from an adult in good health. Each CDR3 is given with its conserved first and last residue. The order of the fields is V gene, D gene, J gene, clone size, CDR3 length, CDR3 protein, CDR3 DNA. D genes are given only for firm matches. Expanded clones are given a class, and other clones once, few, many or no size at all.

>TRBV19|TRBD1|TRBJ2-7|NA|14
CASAGTATSYEQYF
TGTGCCAGTGCCGGGACAGCGACCTCCTACGAGCAGTACTTC
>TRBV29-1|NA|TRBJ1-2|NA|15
CSVAGSQKRNYGYTF
TGCAGCGTGGCCGGGAGTCAGAAACGGAACTATGGCTACACCTTC
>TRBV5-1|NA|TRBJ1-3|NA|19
CASSPEGRSDIQPENTIYF
TGCGCCAGCAGCCCGGAGGGCAGGTCTGATATCCAACCGGAGAACACCATATATTTT
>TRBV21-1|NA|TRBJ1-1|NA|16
CASSKAIRGRGTEAFF
TGTGCCAGCAGCAAAGCGATACGGGGGCGGGGAACTGAAGCTTTCTTT
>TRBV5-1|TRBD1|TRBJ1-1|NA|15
CASSVTGTLSSEAFF
TGCGCCAGCAGCGTGACAGGGACCTTATCCTCTGAAGCTTTCTTT
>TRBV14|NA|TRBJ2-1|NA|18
CASSQGWLSRKPTGEQFF
TGTGCCAGCAGCCAAGGATGGCTATCCAGAAAGCCCACGGGTGAGCAGTTCTTC
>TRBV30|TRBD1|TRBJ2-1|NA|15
CAWSVGTVSYNEQFF
TGTGCCTGGAGTGTTGGGACAGTCTCCTACAATGAGCAGTTCTTC
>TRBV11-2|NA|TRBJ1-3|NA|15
CASTPDGAGGNTIYF
TGTGCCAGCACCCCGGATGGGGCGGGAGGAAACACCATATATTTT
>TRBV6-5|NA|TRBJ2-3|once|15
CASSYLAPPGDTQYF
TGTGCCAGCAGTTACCTTGCACCCCCGGGCGATACGCAGTATTTT
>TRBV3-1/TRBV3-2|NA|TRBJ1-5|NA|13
CASSQLPLQPQHF
TGTGCCAGCAGCCAACTCCCGCTCCAGCCCCAGCATTTT
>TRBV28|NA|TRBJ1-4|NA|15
CASSSPGTTNEKLFF
TGTGCCAGCAGTTCGCCCGGGACAACTAATGAAAAACTGTTTTTT
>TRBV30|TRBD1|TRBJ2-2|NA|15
CAWSRHRGPPGELFF
TGTGCCTGGAGCCGACACAGGGGGCCCCCCGGGGAGCTGTTTTTT
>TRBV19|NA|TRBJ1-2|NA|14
CASSNEQGLFGYTF
TGTGCCAGTAGTAACGAACAGGGCTTATTTGGCTACACCTTC
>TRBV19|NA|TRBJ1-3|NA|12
CASMTLGNTIYF
TGTGCCAGTATGACCCTGGGAAACACCATATATTTT
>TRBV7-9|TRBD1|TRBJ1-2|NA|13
CASRDRTGNGYTF
TGTGCCAGCAGGGACCGGACAGGGAATGGCTACACCTTC
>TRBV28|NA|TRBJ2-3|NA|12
CASGPPTDTQYF
TGTGCCAGCGGCCCTCCCACAGATACGCAGTATTTT
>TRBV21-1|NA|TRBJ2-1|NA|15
CASSKGADSYNEQFF
TGTGCCAGCAGCAAGGGAGCGGACAGTTACAATGAGCAGTTCTTC
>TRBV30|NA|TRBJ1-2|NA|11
CAWTGNYGYTF
TGTGCCTGGACAGGGAACTATGGCTACACCTTC
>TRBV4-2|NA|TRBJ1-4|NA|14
CASSQAVRGEKLFF
TGTGCCAGCAGCCAAGCAGTAAGAGGGGAAAAACTGTTTTTT
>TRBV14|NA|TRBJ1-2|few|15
CASSQIYMEYYGYTF
TGTGCCAGCAGCCAGATTTACATGGAGTACTATGGCTACACCTTC
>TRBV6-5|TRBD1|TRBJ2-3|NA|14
CASRSTGSTDTQYF
TGTGCCAGCAGATCGACAGGGAGCACAGATACGCAGTATTTT
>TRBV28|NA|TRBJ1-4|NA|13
CASTRETSEKLFF
TGTGCCTCGACCAGGGAAACTTCCGAAAAACTGTTTTTT
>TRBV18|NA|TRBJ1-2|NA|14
CASYPGLGNYGYTF
TGTGCCAGCTATCCAGGACTTGGCAACTATGGCTACACCTTC
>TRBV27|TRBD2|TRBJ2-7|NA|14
CASSVAGGAYEQYF
TGTGCCAGCAGTGTAGCGGGAGGGGCCTACGAGCAGTACTTC
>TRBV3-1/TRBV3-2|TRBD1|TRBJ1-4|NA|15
CASSPPGQGPEKLFF
TGTGCCAGCAGCCCACCGGGACAGGGACCTGAAAAACTGTTTTTT
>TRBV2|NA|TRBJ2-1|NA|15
CASSEARLRNNEQFF
TGTGCCAGCAGTGAAGCACGGCTCAGAAACAATGAGCAGTTCTTC
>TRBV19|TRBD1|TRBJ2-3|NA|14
CASKQGVSTDTQYF
TGTGCCAGCAAACAGGGGGTCAGCACAGATACGCAGTATTTT
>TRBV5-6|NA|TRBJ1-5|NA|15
CASSLQDRFGQPQHF
TGTGCCAGCAGCTTGCAAGACAGGTTTGGGCAGCCCCAGCATTTT
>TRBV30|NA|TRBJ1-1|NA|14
CAWRGGHPYTEAFF
TGTGCCTGGAGGGGCGGCCATCCCTACACTGAAGCTTTCTTT
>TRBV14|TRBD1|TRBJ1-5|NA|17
CASSQAGQADSNQPQHF
TGTGCCAGCAGCCAGGCGGGACAGGCCGATAGCAATCAGCCCCAGCATTTT
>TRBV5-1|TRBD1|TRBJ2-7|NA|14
CASSWGQGMGEQYF
TGCGCCAGCAGCTGGGGACAGGGCATGGGCGAGCAGTACTTC
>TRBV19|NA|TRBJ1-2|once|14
CASSIGGGVAGYTF
TGTGCCAGTAGTATAGGTGGGGGGGTTGCTGGCTACACCTTC
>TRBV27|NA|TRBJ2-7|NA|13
CASSTSGTYEQYF
TGTGCCAGCAGTACATCCGGGACCTACGAGCAGTACTTC
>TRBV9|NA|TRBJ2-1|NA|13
CASSVDNRPEQFF
TGTGCCAGCAGCGTAGACAACAGGCCAGAGCAGTTCTTC
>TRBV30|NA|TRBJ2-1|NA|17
CAWSYSLGSGSYNEQFF
TGTGCCTGGAGTTATAGTCTGGGCTCCGGCTCCTACAATGAGCAGTTCTTC
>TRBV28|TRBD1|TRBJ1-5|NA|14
CASITTGWNQPQHF
TGTGCCAGCATTACGACAGGGTGGAATCAGCCCCAGCATTTT
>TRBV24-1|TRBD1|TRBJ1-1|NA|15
CATSEGGQPNTEAFF
TGTGCCACCAGTGAGGGGGGACAGCCGAACACTGAAGCTTTCTTT
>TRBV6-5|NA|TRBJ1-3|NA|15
CASRSTGRSGNTIYF
TGTGCCAGCAGGAGTACAGGGCGTTCTGGAAACACCATATATTTT
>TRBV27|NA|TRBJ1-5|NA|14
CASSSLYRDQPQHF
TGTGCCAGCAGTTCCCTTTACCGGGATCAGCCCCAGCATTTT
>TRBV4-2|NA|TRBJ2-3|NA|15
CASSQVGQGTDTQYF
TGTGCCAGCAGCCAGGTCGGACAAGGCACAGATACGCAGTATTTT